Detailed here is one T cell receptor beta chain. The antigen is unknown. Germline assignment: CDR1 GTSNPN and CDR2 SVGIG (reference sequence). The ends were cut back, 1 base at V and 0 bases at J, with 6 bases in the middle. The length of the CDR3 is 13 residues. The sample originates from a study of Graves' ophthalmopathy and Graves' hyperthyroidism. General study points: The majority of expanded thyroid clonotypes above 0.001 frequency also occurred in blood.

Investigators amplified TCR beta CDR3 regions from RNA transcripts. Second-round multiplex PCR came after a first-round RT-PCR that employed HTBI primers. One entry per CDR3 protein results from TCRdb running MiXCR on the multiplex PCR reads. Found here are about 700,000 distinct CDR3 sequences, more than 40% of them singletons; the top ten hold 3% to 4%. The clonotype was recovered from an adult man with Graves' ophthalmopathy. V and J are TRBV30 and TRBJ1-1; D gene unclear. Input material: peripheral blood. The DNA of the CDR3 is TGTGCCTGGAGTGACCAACTGAACACTGAAGCTTTCTTT. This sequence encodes CAWSDQLNTEAFF. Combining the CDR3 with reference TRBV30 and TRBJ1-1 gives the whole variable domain SQTIHQWPATLVQPVGSPLSLECTVEGTSNPNLYWYRQAAGRGLQLLFYSVGIGQISSEVPQNLSASRPQDRQFILSSKKLLLSDSGFYLCAWSDQLNTEAFFGQGTRLTVV.